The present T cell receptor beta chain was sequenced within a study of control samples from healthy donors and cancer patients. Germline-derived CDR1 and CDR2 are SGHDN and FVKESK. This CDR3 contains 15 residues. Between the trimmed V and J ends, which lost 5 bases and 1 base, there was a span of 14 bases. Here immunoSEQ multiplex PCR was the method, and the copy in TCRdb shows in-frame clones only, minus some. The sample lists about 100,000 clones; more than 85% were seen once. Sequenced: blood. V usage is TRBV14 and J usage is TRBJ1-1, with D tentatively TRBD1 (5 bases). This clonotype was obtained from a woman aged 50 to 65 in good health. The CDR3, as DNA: TGTGCCAGCAGCAGGTTCCGGGGGGAGAACACTGAAGCTTTCTTT. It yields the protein CASSRFRGENTEAFF. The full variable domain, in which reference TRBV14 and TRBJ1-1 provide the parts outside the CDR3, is EAGVTQFPSHSVIEKGQTVTLRCDPISGHDNLYWYRRVMGKEIKFLLHFVKESKQDESGMPNNRFLAERTGGTYSTLKVQPAELEDSGVYFCASSRFRGENTEAFFGQGTRLTVV.